This T cell receptor (beta chain) was recorded in a study of neurological immune-mediated disorders. This clonotype was observed at least ten times. This CDR3 contains 13 residues. The trim removed 6 bases at V and 4 bases at J, leaving 4 bases unmatched. From germline, CDR1 is KGHSH and CDR2 LQKENI. Each CDR3 protein is one row after TCRdb ran MiXCR on the 5' RACE reads. The table includes 30,000 or so distinct CDR3 sequences, roughly 15% detected once. The clonotype originates from an older man in good health. What was sequenced was PBMCs. V usage is TRBV18 and J usage is TRBJ2-3; 7 nucleotides agree with TRBD1. The DNA for the CDR3 is TGTGCCAGCTCTCCTGACAGGGCAGATACGCAGTATTTT. Amino acid sequence: CASSPDRADTQYF.